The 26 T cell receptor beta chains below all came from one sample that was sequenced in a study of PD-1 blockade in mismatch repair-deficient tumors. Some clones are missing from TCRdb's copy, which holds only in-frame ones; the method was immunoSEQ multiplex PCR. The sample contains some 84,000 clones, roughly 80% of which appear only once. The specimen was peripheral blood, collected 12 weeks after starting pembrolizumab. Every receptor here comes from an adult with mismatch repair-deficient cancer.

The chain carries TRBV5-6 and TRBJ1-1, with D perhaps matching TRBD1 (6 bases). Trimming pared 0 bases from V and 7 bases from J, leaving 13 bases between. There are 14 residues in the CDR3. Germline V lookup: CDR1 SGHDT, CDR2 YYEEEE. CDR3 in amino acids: CASSLEGRGGEAFF. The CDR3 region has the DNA TGTGCCAGCAGCTTGGAAGGCAGGGGCGGTGAAGCTTTCTTT.

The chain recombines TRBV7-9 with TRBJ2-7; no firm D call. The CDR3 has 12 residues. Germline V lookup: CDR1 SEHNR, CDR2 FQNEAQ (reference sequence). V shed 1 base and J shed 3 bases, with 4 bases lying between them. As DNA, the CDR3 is TGTGCCAGCAGCTTAGACTACTACGAGCAGTACTTC. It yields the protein CASSLDYYEQYF.

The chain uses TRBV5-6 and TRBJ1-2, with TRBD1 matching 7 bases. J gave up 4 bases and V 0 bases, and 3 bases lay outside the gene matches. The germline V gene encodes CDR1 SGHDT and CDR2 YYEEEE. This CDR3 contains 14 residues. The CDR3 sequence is CASSLGGTAYGYTF. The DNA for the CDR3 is TGTGCCAGCAGCTTGGGGGGGACAGCCTATGGCTACACCTTC.

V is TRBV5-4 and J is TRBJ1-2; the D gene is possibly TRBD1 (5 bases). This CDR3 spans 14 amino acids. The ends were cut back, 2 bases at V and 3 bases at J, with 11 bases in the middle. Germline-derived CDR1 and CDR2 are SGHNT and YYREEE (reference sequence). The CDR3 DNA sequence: TGTGCCAGCAGCTTAGAGGGGATGGACTATGGCTACACCTTC. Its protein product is CASSLEGMDYGYTF.

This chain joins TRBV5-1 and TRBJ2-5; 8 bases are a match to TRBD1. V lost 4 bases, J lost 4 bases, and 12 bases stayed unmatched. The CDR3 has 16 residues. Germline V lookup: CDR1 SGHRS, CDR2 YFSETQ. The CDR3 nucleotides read TGCGCCAGCAGCACGGGTTTTCAGGGGGCGGGAGAGACCCAGTACTTC. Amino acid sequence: CASSTGFQGAGETQYF.

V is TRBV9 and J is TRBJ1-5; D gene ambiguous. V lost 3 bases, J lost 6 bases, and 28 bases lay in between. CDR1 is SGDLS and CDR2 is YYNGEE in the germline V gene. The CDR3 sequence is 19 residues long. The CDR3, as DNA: TGTGCCAGCAGCGCCCTGGGCCCCGGAGAACAGACTGTTATTCAGCCCCAGCATTTT. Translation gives CASSALGPGEQTVIQPQHF.

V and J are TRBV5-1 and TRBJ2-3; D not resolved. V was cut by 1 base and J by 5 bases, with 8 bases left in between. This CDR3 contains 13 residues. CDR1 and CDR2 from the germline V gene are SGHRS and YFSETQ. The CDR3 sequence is CASSLTDGDTQYF. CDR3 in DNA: TGCGCCAGCAGCTTGACTGATGGAGATACGCAGTATTTT.

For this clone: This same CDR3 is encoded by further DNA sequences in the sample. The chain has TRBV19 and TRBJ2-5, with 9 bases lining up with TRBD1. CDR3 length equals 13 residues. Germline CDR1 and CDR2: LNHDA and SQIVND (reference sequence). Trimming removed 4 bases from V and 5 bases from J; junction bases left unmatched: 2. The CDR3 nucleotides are TGTGCCAGTAGTACGGACAGGGGTGAGACCCAGTACTTC. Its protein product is CASSTDRGETQYF.

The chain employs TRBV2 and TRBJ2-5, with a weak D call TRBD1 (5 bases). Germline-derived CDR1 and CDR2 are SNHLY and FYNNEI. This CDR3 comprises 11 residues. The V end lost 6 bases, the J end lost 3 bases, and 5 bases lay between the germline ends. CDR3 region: CASRTEETQYF. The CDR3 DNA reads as TGTGCCAGCAGGACAGAAGAGACCCAGTACTTC.

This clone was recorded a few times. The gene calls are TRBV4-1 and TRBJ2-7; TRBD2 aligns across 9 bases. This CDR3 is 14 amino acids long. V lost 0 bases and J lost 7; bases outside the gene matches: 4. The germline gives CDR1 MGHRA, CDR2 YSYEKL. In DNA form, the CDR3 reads TGCGCCAGCAGCCAAGAACTAGCGGGCGCTGAGCAGTACTTC. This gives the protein CASSQELAGAEQYF.

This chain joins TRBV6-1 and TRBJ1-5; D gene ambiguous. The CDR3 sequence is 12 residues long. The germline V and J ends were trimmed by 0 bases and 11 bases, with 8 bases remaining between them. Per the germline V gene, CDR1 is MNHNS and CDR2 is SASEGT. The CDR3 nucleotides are TGTGCCAGCAGTGAAGCCCAAGCGACCCAGCATTTT. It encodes CASSEAQATQHF.

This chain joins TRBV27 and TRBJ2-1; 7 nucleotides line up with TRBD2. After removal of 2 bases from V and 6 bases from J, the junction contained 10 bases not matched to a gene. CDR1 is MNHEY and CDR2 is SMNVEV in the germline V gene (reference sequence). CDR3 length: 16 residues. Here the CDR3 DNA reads TGTGCCAGCAGTTTACGAGGACTAGGTAGCGCCAATGAGCAGTTCTTC. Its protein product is CASSLRGLGSANEQFF.

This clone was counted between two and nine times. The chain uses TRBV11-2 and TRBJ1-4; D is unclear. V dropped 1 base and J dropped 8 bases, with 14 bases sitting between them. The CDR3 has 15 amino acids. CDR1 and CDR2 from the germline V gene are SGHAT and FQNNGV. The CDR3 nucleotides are TGTGCCAGCAGCTTAGGAATAGGGCTGCGCGAAAAACTGTTTTTT. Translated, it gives CASSLGIGLREKLFF.

In DNA form, the CDR3 reads TGTGCCAGTAGTATTCAAAGGACCGTCCGATACGAGCAGTACTTC. Its translation: CASSIQRTVRYEQYF. The chain carries TRBV19 and TRBJ2-7, with unresolved D. Looked up from germline, CDR1 is LNHDA and CDR2 is SQIVND (reference sequence). The CDR3 runs to 15 residues. Trimming cost V 3 bases and J 4 bases, with 16 bases left between them. The complete variable domain, with remaining parts taken from reference TRBV19 and TRBJ2-7, reads DGGITQSPKYLFRKEGQNVTLSCEQNLNHDAMYWYRQDPGQGLRLIYYSQIVNDFQKGDIAEGYSVSREKKESFPLTVTSAQKNPTAFYLCASSIQRTVRYEQYFGPGTRLTVT.

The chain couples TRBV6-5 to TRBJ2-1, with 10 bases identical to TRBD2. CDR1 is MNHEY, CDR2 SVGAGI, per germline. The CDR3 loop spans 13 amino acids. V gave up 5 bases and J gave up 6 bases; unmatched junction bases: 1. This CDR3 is CASSEREGNEQFF. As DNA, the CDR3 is TGTGCCAGCAGTGAGCGGGAGGGCAATGAGCAGTTCTTC.

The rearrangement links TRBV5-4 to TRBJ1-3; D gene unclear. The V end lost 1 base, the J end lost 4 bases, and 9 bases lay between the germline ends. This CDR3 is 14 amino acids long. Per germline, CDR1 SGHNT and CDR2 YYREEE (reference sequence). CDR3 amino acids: CASSLQKSGNTIYF. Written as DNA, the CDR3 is TGTGCCAGCAGCTTGCAAAAGTCCGGAAACACCATATATTTT.

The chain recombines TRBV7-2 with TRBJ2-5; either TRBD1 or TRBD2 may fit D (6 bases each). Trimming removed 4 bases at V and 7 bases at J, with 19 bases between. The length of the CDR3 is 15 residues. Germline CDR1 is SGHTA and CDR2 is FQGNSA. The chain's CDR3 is CASSSFGRGGGTQYF. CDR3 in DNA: TGTGCCAGCAGCTCATTCGGCCGTGGAGGGGGGACCCAGTACTTC.

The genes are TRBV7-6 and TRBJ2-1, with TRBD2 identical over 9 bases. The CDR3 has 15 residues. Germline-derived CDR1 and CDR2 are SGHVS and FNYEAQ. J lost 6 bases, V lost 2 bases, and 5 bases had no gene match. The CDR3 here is CASSLRAGGSNEQFF. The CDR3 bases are TGTGCCAGCAGCTTACGAGCGGGAGGCAGCAATGAGCAGTTCTTC.

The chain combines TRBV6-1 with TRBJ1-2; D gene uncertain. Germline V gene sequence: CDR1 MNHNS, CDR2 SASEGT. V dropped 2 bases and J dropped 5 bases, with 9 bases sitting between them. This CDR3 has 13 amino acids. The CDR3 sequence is CASSETPRYGYTF. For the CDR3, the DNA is TGTGCCAGCAGTGAAACCCCGAGGTATGGCTACACCTTC.

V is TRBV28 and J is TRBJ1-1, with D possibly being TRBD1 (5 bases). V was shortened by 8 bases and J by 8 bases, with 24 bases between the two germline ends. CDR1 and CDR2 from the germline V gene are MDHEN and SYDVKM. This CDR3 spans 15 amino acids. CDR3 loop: CASPPSGTPTGEAFF. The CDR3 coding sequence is TGTGCCAGCCCCCCATCCGGGACCCCCACCGGGGAAGCTTTCTTT. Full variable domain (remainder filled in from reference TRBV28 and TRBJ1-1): DVKVTQSSRYLVKRTGEKVFLECVQDMDHENMFWYRQDPGLGLRLIYFSYDVKMKEKGDIPEGYSVSREKKERFSLILESASTNQTSMYLCASPPSGTPTGEAFFGQGTRLTVV.

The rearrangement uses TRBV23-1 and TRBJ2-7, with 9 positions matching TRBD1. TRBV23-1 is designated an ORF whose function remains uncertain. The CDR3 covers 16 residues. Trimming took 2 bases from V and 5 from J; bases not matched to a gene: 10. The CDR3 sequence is CASSQETGGIFHEQYF. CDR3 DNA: TGCGCCAGCAGTCAAGAGACAGGGGGGATATTCCACGAGCAGTACTTC.

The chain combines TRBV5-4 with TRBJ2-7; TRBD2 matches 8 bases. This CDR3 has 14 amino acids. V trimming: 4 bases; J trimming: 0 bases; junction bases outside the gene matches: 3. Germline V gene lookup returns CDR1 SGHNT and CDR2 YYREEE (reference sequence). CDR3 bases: TGTGCCAGCAGCACGCGGGAGGTCTCCTACGAGCAGTACTTC. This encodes CASSTREVSYEQYF.

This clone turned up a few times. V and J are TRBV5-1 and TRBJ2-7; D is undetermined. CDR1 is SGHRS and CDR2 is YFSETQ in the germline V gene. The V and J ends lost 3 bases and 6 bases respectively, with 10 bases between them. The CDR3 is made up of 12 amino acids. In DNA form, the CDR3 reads TGCGCCAGCAGCTGGGAAGGAGTCGAGCAGTACTTC. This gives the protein CASSWEGVEQYF.

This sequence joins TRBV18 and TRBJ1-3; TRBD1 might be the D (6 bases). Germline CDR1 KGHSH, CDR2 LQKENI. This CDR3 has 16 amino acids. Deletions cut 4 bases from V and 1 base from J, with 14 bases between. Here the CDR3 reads CASSLGHPDSGNTIYF. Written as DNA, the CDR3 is TGTGCCAGCTCACTGGGACACCCAGATTCTGGAAACACCATATATTTT.

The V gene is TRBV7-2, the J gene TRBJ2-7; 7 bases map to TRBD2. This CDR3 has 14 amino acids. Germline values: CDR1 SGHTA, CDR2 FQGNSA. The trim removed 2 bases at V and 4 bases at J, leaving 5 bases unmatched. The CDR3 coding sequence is TGTGCCAGCAGCTTACAAGCGGGACCTTACGAGCAGTACTTC. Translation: CASSLQAGPYEQYF.

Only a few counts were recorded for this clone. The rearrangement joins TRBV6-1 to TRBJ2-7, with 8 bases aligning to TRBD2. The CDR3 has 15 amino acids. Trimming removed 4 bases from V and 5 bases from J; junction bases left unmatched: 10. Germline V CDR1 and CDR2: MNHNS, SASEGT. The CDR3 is CASSVPGTRDDEQYF. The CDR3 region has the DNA TGTGCCAGCAGTGTTCCCGGGACTAGAGACGACGAGCAGTACTTC.